A single sample is the source of the 19 T cell receptor beta chains below, sequenced in a study of patients and donors after allogeneic stem cell transplantation. Via MiXCR, TCRdb re-called the RT-PCR reads, giving one row per CDR3 protein. Of roughly 880,000 distinct CDR3 sequences listed, roughly 18% are singletons. The sample comprised blood, either unsorted or a sorted T cell fraction (not recorded which). The receptors derive from a human donor who was either an allogeneic HSCT recipient or a stem cell or donor lymphocyte infusion donor (not recorded which). It is not recorded whose cells these are; they may come from a transplant donor.

CDR3 sequence (DNA): TGCGCCAGCAGCCCTGGTCCGGGACAGGCCTACGAGCAGTACTTC. It is translated as CASSPGPGQAYEQYF. The chain joins TRBV5-1 to TRBJ2-7; 8 positions agree with TRBD1. V gave up 4 bases and J gave up 2 bases; unmatched junction bases: 8. The CDR3 totals 15 residues. Germline V gene sequence: CDR1 SGHRS, CDR2 YFSETQ.

This clonotype appeared a few times. The gene calls are TRBV7-9 and TRBJ1-6; TRBD1 matches at 9 bases. V lost 5 bases and J lost 7; bases outside the gene matches: 6. CDR3 size: 15 residues. Per the germline V gene, CDR1 is SEHNR and CDR2 is FQNEAQ (reference sequence). In nucleotides, the CDR3 is TGTGCCAGCAGCACACAGGGGGCGAGGAATTCACCCCTCCACTTT. Amino acid sequence: CASSTQGARNSPLHF.

Only a few counts were recorded for this clonotype. The J gene is TRBJ2-7, the V gene TRBV12-3 or TRBV12-4, with TRBD1 identical over 7 bases. With V trimmed by 3 bases and J by 3 bases, 17 bases remained unmatched. The CDR3 loop spans 18 amino acids. The CDR3: CASSFVDWPKGGNYEQYF. In DNA form, the CDR3 reads TGTGCCAGCAGTTTCGTGGACTGGCCCAAAGGGGGCAACTACGAGCAGTACTTC.

This chain joins TRBV20-1 and TRBJ1-6; D is ambiguous. V lost 0 bases and J lost 5, with 8 bases in between. This CDR3 comprises 14 residues. The germline V gene has CDR1 DFQATT and CDR2 SNEGSKA (reference sequence). The CDR3 sequence: CSARETLDNSPLHF. Written as DNA, the CDR3 is TGCAGTGCTAGAGAAACGTTAGATAATTCACCCCTCCACTTT.

The chain joins TRBV12-3 or TRBV12-4 to TRBJ1-2; 7 bases match TRBD1. The CDR3 has 15 residues. J gave up 2 bases and V 8 bases, and 11 bases lay outside the gene matches. The CDR3 nucleotides read TGTGCCAGCCTCAGGGTTGTCAGGGGGAACTATGGCTACACCTTC. This encodes CASLRVVRGNYGYTF.

Only a few counts were recorded for this clonotype. J is TRBJ1-1 and V is TRBV3-1, with D perhaps matching TRBD1 (6 bases). CDR3 length equals 18 residues. Germline CDR1 and CDR2: LGHDT and YNNKEL (reference sequence). Deletions cut 4 bases from V and 1 base from J, with 22 bases between. CDR3 loop: CASSRFFPLGQQNTEAFF. For the CDR3, the DNA is TGTGCCAGCAGCCGCTTTTTCCCCTTGGGACAACAGAACACTGAAGCTTTCTTT.

This clonotype appeared a few times. This chain joins TRBV4-3 and TRBJ1-1; unclear D gene. The CDR3 loop spans 13 amino acids. The germline CDR1 and CDR2 sequences are LGHNA and YSLEER. Trimming cost V 3 bases and J 3 bases, with 8 bases left between them. The CDR3 sequence: CASSQADDTEAFF. Written as DNA, the CDR3 is TGCGCCAGCAGCCAGGCCGACGACACTGAAGCTTTCTTT.

CDR3 DNA sequence: TGTGCCAGCAGAGATAAGGGGGGGAACACTGAAGCTTTCTTT. Protein product: CASRDKGGNTEAFF. The gene calls are TRBV2 and TRBJ1-1, with a weak D call TRBD1 (6 bases). The length of the CDR3 is 14 residues. Trimming removed 6 bases at V and 1 base at J, with 12 bases between. Germline-derived CDR1 and CDR2 are SNHLY and FYNNEI.

This clonotype was observed a handful of times. The rearrangement joins TRBV24-1 to TRBJ2-3; TRBD1 matches 8 bases. J lost 2 bases, V lost 3 bases, and 6 bases had no gene match. CDR3 length: 16 residues. Germline lookup yields CDR1 KGHDR and CDR2 SFDVKD. The CDR3 DNA sequence: TGTGCCACCAGTGATCAACGGACAGGGTCCACAGATACGCAGTATTTT. It translates to CATSDQRTGSTDTQYF.

The rearrangement joins TRBV20-1 to TRBJ1-4; 7 bases line up with TRBD1. V shed 0 bases, J shed 6 bases, and the junction held 7 bases outside the gene matches. The germline CDR1 and CDR2 sequences are DFQATT and SNEGSKA (reference sequence). This CDR3 contains 15 residues. CDR3 in DNA: TGCAGTGCTAGAGATCCCCAGGGGGGGGATGAAAAACTGTTTTTT. Translated: CSARDPQGGDEKLFF.

The rearrangement links TRBV24-1 to TRBJ1-1; D gene ambiguous. The germline V gene has CDR1 KGHDR and CDR2 SFDVKD. V lost 6 bases and J 1 base, leaving 8 bases between the germline ends. This CDR3 region has 13 residues. CDR3 nucleotide sequence: TGTGCCACCAGTAGAGGGTCGAACACTGAAGCTTTCTTT. It yields the protein CATSRGSNTEAFF.

The J gene is TRBJ2-3, the V gene TRBV5-6; 8 nucleotides align to TRBD2. This CDR3 is built from 15 residues. The germline V gene has CDR1 SGHDT and CDR2 YYEEEE. The V gene end was trimmed by 0 bases and the J gene end by 3 bases; junction bases not matched to a gene: 3. This CDR3 reads CASSLVAGKTDTQYF. The CDR3 bases are TGTGCCAGCAGCTTGGTAGCGGGAAAGACAGATACGCAGTATTTT.

This chain joins TRBV29-1 and TRBJ2-1; tentatively, D is TRBD2 (6 bases). V lost 6 bases to trimming and J lost 4 bases, with 13 bases between them. Germline CDR1 and CDR2: SQVTM and ANQGSEA. The CDR3 contains 13 residues. The CDR3 loop reads CSVAGLVYNEQFF. The CDR3 region has the DNA TGCAGCGTGGCGGGACTGGTATACAATGAGCAGTTCTTC.

The chain recombines TRBV20-1 with TRBJ2-7; tentatively, D is TRBD1 (8 bases). CDR3 length: 14 amino acids. Germline lookup yields CDR1 DFQATT and CDR2 SNEGSKA (reference sequence). V lost 3 bases, J lost 2 bases, and 14 bases lay in between. The CDR3 region has the DNA TGCAGTGCTAGTCAGCGGGACAGGACCTACGAGCAGTACTTC. Its translation is CSASQRDRTYEQYF.

The chain joins TRBV6-5 to TRBJ1-2; 10 bases align to TRBD1. The CDR3 extends over 16 amino acids. With 4 bases clipped from V and 3 bases from J, the junction kept 8 bases outside the gene matches. Germline CDR1 reads MNHEY; CDR2 reads SVGAGI. In DNA, the CDR3 is TGTGCCAGCAGTTTTCGACAGGGGGCGGTGTACTATGGCTACACCTTC. Its protein is CASSFRQGAVYYGYTF.

This clonotype was seen a handful of times. This chain links TRBV11-1 with TRBJ2-2; weak D call: TRBD2 (6 bases). Germline V CDR1 and CDR2: SGHAT, FQDESV (reference sequence). V dropped 4 bases and J dropped 3 bases, with 24 bases sitting between them. This CDR3 is 19 amino acids long. CDR3 protein: CASSSAWGVGMYDTGELFF. The CDR3 bases are TGTGCCAGCAGCTCAGCTTGGGGGGTGGGAATGTACGACACCGGGGAGCTGTTTTTT.

The table lists this clonotype with a few counts. The chain has TRBV6-2 or TRBV6-3 and TRBJ1-4; 12 bases line up with TRBD1. V gave up 2 bases and J gave up 0 bases; unmatched junction bases: 19. The germline gives CDR1 MNHEY, CDR2 SVGEGT. The CDR3 is 23 amino acids. CDR3 region: CASSYVRPRDRGLNPATNEKLFF. The CDR3 nucleotides read TGTGCCAGCAGTTACGTGCGCCCCCGGGACAGGGGGCTTAATCCCGCAACTAATGAAAAACTGTTTTTT.

This clonotype was seen only a few times. The chain couples TRBV18 to TRBJ2-7, with D perhaps matching TRBD1 (6 bases). This CDR3 is built from 16 residues. V was clipped by 4 bases and J by 4 bases, with 20 bases between them. Looked up from germline, CDR1 is KGHSH and CDR2 is LQKENI. CDR3 residues: CASSLTFGQRIYEQYF. The CDR3 DNA sequence: TGTGCCAGCTCACTGACATTCGGACAGAGAATTTACGAGCAGTACTTC.

The genes are TRBV6-2 or TRBV6-3 and TRBJ2-1; the D gene is possibly TRBD1 (5 bases). The germline V gene encodes CDR1 MNHEY and CDR2 SVGEGT. V gave up 0 bases and J gave up 9 bases, with 9 bases separating them. This CDR3 comprises 13 residues. The CDR3 nucleotides are TGTGCCAGCAGTTACTCGGGGCGTGCTGAGCAGTTCTTC. Translating it yields CASSYSGRAEQFF.